This TCR beta chain was captured by sequencing in a study of T cell repertoires in cytomegalovirus infection (dated by TCRdb to between 2018 and 2021). Describing the broader study: The peptide stimulations were aimed at well-studied HLA-B-restricted epitopes as well as recently identified HLA-C-restricted CMV epitopes, whose presentation resists viral immunomodulation. Donor HLA type was relevant to the analysis, because carriage of CMV infection together with the matching HLA type was indicated by public TCR beta signatures.

Here is what the overall study found, with its caveats: The ex vivo response was dominated by HLA-C-restricted CMV-specific TCR beta clonotypes, which also provided the single most frequent clonotype in two of eight donors. Carriers of CMV infection plus the relevant HLA type were discriminated by the cumulative frequency of public TCR beta family members in the study cohort and in an independent 352-donor cohort.

Worth noting for this clonotype: Its antigen is not yet known. The record has no base qualities; no much larger clone is one base away.

Sequencing relied on an Illumina HiSeq 1500. The public reads were quality trimmed at Q25 with fastp and then assembled into clones with MiXCR by TCRdb, keeping productive beta chains. Identical CDR3 protein sequences are pooled into one entry, listed with their most common genes and DNA. The sample table lists roughly 800,000 distinct CDR3 sequences, 25% to 30% of them with a count of one. Roughly 13% of the sample belongs to the ten largest clones. This specimen's treatment or condition label, per the study, means: in vitro stimulation with specific CMV peptide epitopes to enrich CMV-specific T cells. From the cysteine through the phenylalanine, the CDR3 covers 11 amino acids. Only CDR3 DNA remains: 33 bases, in frame from the first base. In the germline V gene, CDR1 corresponds to SQVTM and CDR2 to ANQGSEA. V and J are truncated by 4 bases and 3 bases respectively, leaving an intervening sequence of 6 bases.

The sequence is built from TRBV29-1 and TRBJ1-1, with the D gene not confidently named. The receptor was isolated from a human donor in good health (CMV status not recorded). Some clones in this sample may be carry-over from other donors' samples. The sample was cultured CD8+ T cells from PBMCs, taken from culture after CMV antigen stimulation. The DNA is TGCAGCGTTGTTTCGGACACTGAAGCTTTCTTT. It is translated as CSVVSDTEAFF.